What follows describes a single T cell receptor beta chain. The antigen remains undetermined. The record originates from a study of T cell repertoires in cytomegalovirus infection. Overall study context: Recently identified HLA-C-restricted CMV epitopes were among the peptides used.

Each CDR3 protein gets one entry after TCRdb re-called the reads with MiXCR. The sample lists some 920,000 distinct CDR3 sequences, less than 35% occurring once. CDR3 length: 12 amino acids. Looked up from germline, CDR1 is MNHEY and CDR2 is SMNVEV (reference sequence). Trimming took off 3 bases at V and 7 bases at J, with 9 bases between the two ends. The TCR originated in a human donor in good health (CMV status not recorded). Some clones in this sample may be carry-over from other donors' samples. The chain uses TRBV27 and TRBJ2-5; D is unclear. Specimen: cultured CD8+ T cells from PBMCs, collected from culture after CMV antigen stimulation. The CDR3: CASSFKKGTQYF. In nucleotides, the CDR3 is TGTGCCAGCAGTTTTAAAAAGGGGACCCAGTACTTC.